This T cell receptor (beta chain) was retrieved from a study of T cell changes during pregnancy in multiple sclerosis (dated by TCRdb to between 2017 and 2020). General notes on the study: Changes in the T cell repertoire over the course of pregnancy were examined in this study in women with multiple sclerosis.

The CDR1 and CDR2 encoded by the germline V gene are SGHRS and YFSETQ. V is reduced by 0 bases and J by 0 bases, leaving a spacing of 9 bases between them. Reading from cysteine to phenylalanine, the CDR3 counts 16 amino acids. CDR3 DNA only is kept here, 48 bases in frame from base 1. The library was generated by the immunoSEQ multiplex PCR assay. This immuneACCESS table, as held by TCRdb, lists in-frame sequences with V and J called but not all clones. Of the missing ones, under half trace to an unresolved V gene in checked studies; the others have no known cause. For this sample there are 70,000 to 75,000 clones; roughly nine tenths appear just once. The top ten clones comprise over 3% of the sample. Concerning this clone itself: The antigen this receptor binds is unknown. Nothing much larger sits one base from this clone, and base qualities are not available.

The sequence is built from TRBV5-1 and TRBJ2-2, with TRBD1 perhaps the D gene, on 6 matching bases. This material consisted of peripheral blood, taken before pregnancy. The TCR originated in a female donor with multiple sclerosis, enrolled in a pregnancy study. The sequenced DNA is TGCGCCAGCAGCTTGGCCTGGACAGCGAACACCGGGGAGCTGTTTTTT. Translated, this gives CASSLAWTANTGELFF.